The 15 T cell receptor beta chains presented below share a single source sample, sequenced in a study of metastatic and nonmetastatic thyroid tumors. Thyroid surgery took place with no prior treatment in any patient. TCRdb re-called the PCR reads through MiXCR. The data show 20,000 to 30,000 clones, under 15% seen once. Sequencing used blood. The source of these receptors is a female donor with papillary thyroid cancer or a benign thyroid nodule (not recorded which). Some clones in this sample may be carry-over from other donors' samples.

The chain carries TRBV6-1 and TRBJ1-5; D ambiguous. Trimming removed 2 bases at V and 3 bases at J, with 5 bases between. This CDR3 contains 13 residues. Germline CDR1 reads MNHNS; CDR2 reads SASEGT. The CDR3 region is CASSECVNQPQHF. CDR3 sequence (DNA): TGTGCCAGCAGTGAATGCGTCAATCAGCCCCAGCATTTT.

This clone was seen repeatedly, ten times or more. One junction end does not reproduce the germline sequence, and a read error may be involved. This chain uses TRBV29-1 with TRBJ1-4; the D is unclear. The CDR3 contains 12 residues. Germline V gives CDR1 SQVTM, CDR2 ANQGSEA. The CDR3 region has the DNA TGCAGCGTTGACCGCCCGAATGGAAAACTGTTTTTT. Protein: CSVDRPNGKLFF.

Many counts were recorded for this clone. The CDR3: CASSLAQLNEKLFF. The CDR3, as DNA: TGTGCCAGCAGTTTGGCACAGCTAAATGAAAAACTGTTTTTT. The V call is TRBV28, the J call TRBJ1-4; no clear D. The CDR3 runs to 14 residues. V was clipped by 3 bases and J by 5 bases, with 10 bases between them. The germline gives CDR1 MDHEN, CDR2 SYDVKM.

This clone appeared many times. The V and J genes are TRBV9 and TRBJ2-6; 8 nucleotides line up with TRBD2. Trimming removed 5 bases from V and 2 bases from J; junction bases left unmatched: 0. The CDR3 has 14 amino acids. Germline loops: CDR1 SGDLS, CDR2 YYNGEE. The CDR3, as DNA: TGTGCCAGCAGAGCGGGAGCTGGGGCCAACGTCCTGACTTTC. This codes for CASRAGAGANVLTF.

This clone was seen ten or more times. The V and J genes are TRBV20-1 and TRBJ2-7; 13 nucleotides match TRBD2. CDR3 length: 18 residues. V lost 2 bases and J lost 2; bases outside the gene matches: 12. Germline CDR1 is DFQATT and CDR2 is SNEGSKA (reference sequence). The CDR3 region is CSARPSGTSGKGAYEQYF. The CDR3 region has the DNA TGCAGTGCTAGACCTTCCGGGACTAGCGGGAAGGGAGCCTACGAGCAGTACTTC.

The rearrangement links TRBV27 to TRBJ1-5, with D possibly being TRBD1 (6 bases). Germline V gene data show CDR1 as MNHEY and CDR2 as SMNVEV (reference sequence). The CDR3 length is 16 residues. Trimming pared 9 bases from V and 3 bases from J, leaving 21 bases between. CDR3 nucleotide sequence: TGTGCCAGGGCCAGGAGGGGGGGCCGGGACAATCAGCCCCAGCATTTT. It codes for CARARRGGRDNQPQHF.

This clone was found many times. The rearrangement links TRBV28 to TRBJ1-5, with D perhaps TRBD1 (6 bases). The CDR3 loop spans 15 amino acids. Germline V gene sequence: CDR1 MDHEN, CDR2 SYDVKM. The V end was cut by 4 bases, the J end by 3 bases, with 13 bases between. The CDR3 is CASSYQGYLNQPQHF. DNA for the CDR3: TGTGCCAGCAGTTATCAGGGGTACCTCAATCAGCCCCAGCATTTT.

This rearrangement joins TRBV24-1 to TRBJ2-2; TRBD1 aligns across 7 bases. CDR3 length: 16 amino acids. Trimming cost V 4 bases and J 6 bases; bases outside gene matches: 10. Germline assignment: CDR1 KGHDR and CDR2 SFDVKD. CDR3 sequence (DNA): TGTGCCACCAGTGAGCTCGGGACAGAGGGTTCCGGGGAGCTGTTTTTT. This translates into CATSELGTEGSGELFF.

This clone was recorded many times. The V call is TRBV7-9, the J call TRBJ2-7; maybe TRBD1 (6 bases). The CDR3 is made up of 14 amino acids. Between the trimmed V and J ends, which lost 2 bases and 3 bases, there was a span of 11 bases. Germline assignment: CDR1 SEHNR and CDR2 FQNEAQ (reference sequence). CDR3 sequence: CASSLNPGDYEQYF. The CDR3 nucleotides are TGTGCCAGCAGCTTAAATCCAGGGGACTACGAGCAGTACTTC.

This clone was detected a few times. J is TRBJ2-3 and V is TRBV5-5, with D perhaps TRBD1 (5 bases). The CDR3 contains 13 residues. Trimming pared 4 bases from V and 4 bases from J, leaving 10 bases between. Germline-derived CDR1 and CDR2 are SGHKS and YYEKEE (reference sequence). CDR3 nucleotide sequence: TGTGCCAGCAGCGAACAGGTCCCAGATACGCAGTATTTT. Protein product: CASSEQVPDTQYF.

This clone was seen repeatedly, ten times or more. V usage is TRBV25-1 and J usage is TRBJ2-7, with 8 bases that match TRBD2. Germline V gene data show CDR1 as MGHDK and CDR2 as SYGVNS. V lost 5 bases and J lost 4; bases outside the gene matches: 1. CDR3 length equals 12 residues. Here the CDR3 reads CASSRGGYEQYF. The CDR3 DNA sequence: TGTGCCAGCAGTCGCGGGGGGTACGAGCAGTACTTC.

This clone appeared many times. V and J are TRBV5-6 and TRBJ1-1; 7 bases line up with TRBD1. From germline, CDR1 is SGHDT and CDR2 YYEEEE. Trimming removed 0 bases from V and 5 bases from J; junction bases left unmatched: 4. The CDR3 totals 14 residues. CDR3 sequence reads: CASSLGTGETEAFF. CDR3 DNA: TGTGCCAGCAGCTTGGGTACAGGGGAGACTGAAGCTTTCTTT. The full variable domain, rest sourced from reference TRBV5-6 and TRBJ1-1, is DAGVTQSPTHLIKTRGQQVTLRCSPKSGHDTVSWYQQALGQGPQFIFQYYEEEERQRGNFPDRFSGHQFPNYSSELNVNALLLGDSALYLCASSLGTGETEAFFGQGTRLTVV.

This clone appeared many times. The chain links TRBV11-2 to TRBJ2-5; 10 bases map to TRBD1. This CDR3 contains 16 residues. The V and J ends lost 5 bases and 3 bases, in that order; junction bases with no gene match: 9. Germline values: CDR1 SGHAT, CDR2 FQNNGV. CDR3 bases: TGTGCCAGCAGCCGTCCGGGACAGGGGAAAAAAGAGACCCAGTACTTC. This encodes CASSRPGQGKKETQYF.

This clone is classed as medium-sized. This chain connects TRBV30 to TRBJ1-2, with TRBD1 identical over 9 bases. The CDR3 consists of 14 residues. Trimming cost V 2 bases and J 8 bases; bases outside gene matches: 9. Germline V gene sequence: CDR1 GTSNPN, CDR2 SVGIG (reference sequence). CDR3 DNA: TGTGCCTGGAGTCGACAGGGGGGCCCTGTAGGCTACACCTTC. Encoded protein: CAWSRQGGPVGYTF.

This clone was seen repeatedly, ten times or more. The chain uses TRBV20-1 and TRBJ2-5, with no clear D. The germline V gene has CDR1 DFQATT and CDR2 SNEGSKA (reference sequence). V was cut by 0 bases and J by 1 base, with 6 bases left in between. The length of the CDR3 is 13 residues. For the CDR3, the DNA is TGCAGTGCTAGAGATGACTTCCAAGAGACCCAGTACTTC. Residues: CSARDDFQETQYF.